The 16 T cell receptor beta chains in this list originate from one sample, sequenced in a study of T cells in Graves' hyperthyroidism and ophthalmopathy. RNA transcripts yielded amplified TCR beta CDR3 regions. First-round RT-PCR targeting the TCR CDR3 was performed with the HTBI primer set. TCRdb reanalysed the multiplex PCR reads using MiXCR and keeps one entry per CDR3 protein. The sample holds roughly 800,000 distinct CDR3 sequences, about two fifths seen once. Sequencing input: blood. The receptors originated from a young man with Graves' hyperthyroidism.

CDR3 protein: CSARGGGLYVGYTF. The CDR3, as DNA: TGCAGTGCTAGAGGAGGGGGCCTTTACGTTGGCTACACCTTC. V and J are TRBV20-1 and TRBJ1-2, with 7 bases identical to TRBD1. CDR3 length: 14 residues. Germline CDR1 is DFQATT and CDR2 is SNEGSKA (reference sequence). The junction had 9 bases not matched to a gene; V was cut back by 1 base and J by 7 bases.

This clonotype has only a few counts. This chain joins TRBV6-5 and TRBJ2-5; tentative D call: TRBD2 (5 bases). Trimming removed 2 bases from V and 1 base from J, with 8 bases in between. The CDR3 is 14 amino acids. Per germline, CDR1 MNHEY and CDR2 SVGAGI. CDR3 coding DNA: TGTGCCAGCAGTTACGGCGGGTTCCAAGAGACCCAGTACTTC. It specifies CASSYGGFQETQYF.

In this sample, this clonotype turned up a few times. One base away lies a much larger clone, so this may be a sequencing read error. The rearrangement links TRBV2 to TRBJ1-2; D possibly corresponds to TRBD1 (6 bases). CDR1 is SNHLY, CDR2 FYNNEI, per germline. CDR3 size: 13 residues. The CDR3, as DNA: TGTGCCGGCAGTCACAGGGCCCACTGGGGCTACACCTTC. Its protein is CAGSHRAHWGYTF.

The chain uses TRBV7-8 and TRBJ2-3; no firm D call. The CDR3 covers 14 residues. Looked up from germline, CDR1 is SGHVS and CDR2 is FQNEAQ. Trimming took off 8 bases at V and 1 base at J, with 13 bases between the two ends. In DNA form, the CDR3 reads TGTGCCAGCTCTCCTGGTCTCCGCACAGATACGCAGTATTTT. This translates into CASSPGLRTDTQYF.

Regarding this clonotype: The junction and the germline gene differ at one end; a read error may be behind it. This chain joins TRBV4-1 and TRBJ1-1; D remains unclear. The germline gives CDR1 MGHRA, CDR2 YSYEKL. The CDR3 has 15 amino acids. This chain's CDR3 is CASSQVYVNPNGAFF. In DNA form, the CDR3 reads TGTGCCAGCAGCCAAGTTTATGTAAACCCGAACGGAGCTTTCTTT.

This rearrangement joins TRBV5-1 to TRBJ2-7, with 9 bases matching TRBD2. CDR1 and CDR2 (germline): SGHRS, YFSETQ. The CDR3 consists of 15 residues. V gave up 4 bases and J gave up 4 bases; unmatched junction bases: 9. The CDR3 DNA reads as TGCGCCAGCAGCGCCTACTCTAGCGGGATGTACGAGCAGTACTTC. Protein product: CASSAYSSGMYEQYF.

The chain employs TRBV20-1 and TRBJ1-4, with TRBD1 matching 8 bases. The CDR3 contains 14 residues. CDR1 and CDR2 (germline): DFQATT, SNEGSKA (reference sequence). After removal of 6 bases from V and 8 bases from J, the junction contained 11 bases not matched to a gene. DNA of the CDR3: TGCAGTGCAAGCTCGGGACAGGCCTACGAAAAACTGTTTTTT. Protein sequence: CSASSGQAYEKLFF.

This clonotype has more than one count but fewer than ten. This chain links TRBV19 with TRBJ1-1; D remains unclear. CDR3 length: 15 amino acids. Between the trimmed V and J ends, which lost 5 bases and 1 base, there was a span of 14 bases. CDR1 and CDR2 (germline): LNHDA, SQIVND (reference sequence). The CDR3 loop is CASSSGVGWNTEAFF. The CDR3 DNA reads TGTGCCAGTAGTTCGGGCGTCGGGTGGAACACTGAAGCTTTCTTT. The entire variable domain, with the rest obtained from reference TRBV19 and TRBJ1-1, is as follows: DGGITQSPKYLFRKEGQNVTLSCEQNLNHDAMYWYRQDPGQGLRLIYYSQIVNDFQKGDIAEGYSVSREKKESFPLTVTSAQKNPTAFYLCASSSGVGWNTEAFFGQGTRLTVV.

This clonotype showed up many times. The chain uses TRBV20-1 and TRBJ1-5, with 9 bases lining up with TRBD1. Germline V lookup: CDR1 DFQATT, CDR2 SNEGSKA (reference sequence). The J segment lost 5 bases and the V segment lost 1 base, leaving 0 bases of the junction unmatched. The CDR3 has 13 amino acids. The CDR3 sequence: CSARGTGDQPQHF. The CDR3 nucleotides read TGCAGTGCTAGAGGGACAGGGGATCAGCCCCAGCATTTT.

This clonotype was counted between two and nine times. Relative to the germline gene, one junction end is altered; a read error may explain this. The V gene is TRBV10-3, the J gene TRBJ1-1; D remains unclear. The CDR3 contains 10 residues. The V gene's germline CDR1 is ENHRY and CDR2 SYGVKD. The chain's CDR3 is CASSEIPAFF. In DNA form, the CDR3 reads TGTGCCAGCAGTGAAATCCCAGCTTTCTTT.

This clonotype was picked up many times. The V call is TRBV7-8, the J call TRBJ1-5, with 9 bases that match TRBD1. The J segment lost 4 bases and the V segment lost 5 bases, leaving 12 bases of the junction unmatched. This CDR3 is 17 amino acids long. Germline assignment: CDR1 SGHVS and CDR2 FQNEAQ. This chain's CDR3 is CASSRTEVGQGNQPQHF. The DNA for the CDR3 is TGTGCCAGCAGCCGAACCGAAGTTGGACAGGGGAATCAGCCCCAGCATTTT.

The chain carries TRBV7-8 and TRBJ2-5; D assignment may be TRBD1 or TRBD2 (5 bases each). Germline V lookup: CDR1 SGHVS, CDR2 FQNEAQ. V was cut by 6 bases and J by 4 bases, with 18 bases left in between. CDR3 size: 15 residues. The CDR3 DNA is TGTGCCAGCAGGTACCGGGACCACAGCTTAGAGACCCAGTACTTC. Translation gives CASRYRDHSLETQYF.

V and J are TRBV28 and TRBJ1-1; 12 bases align to TRBD1. Germline V CDR1 and CDR2: MDHEN, SYDVKM. J gave up 5 bases and V 0 bases, and 4 bases lay outside the gene matches. This CDR3 has 16 residues. CDR3 coding DNA: TGTGCCAGCAGTTTATGGGGGACAGGGGGCGCGACTGAAGCTTTCTTT. The encoded protein is CASSLWGTGGATEAFF.

The chain carries TRBV11-1 and TRBJ2-7; TRBD1 agrees at 8 bases. In germline, CDR1 is SGHAT, CDR2 FQDESV (reference sequence). After removal of 5 bases from V and 5 bases from J, the junction contained 17 bases not matched to a gene. This CDR3 has 17 amino acids. In DNA form, the CDR3 reads TGTGCCAGCAGCGTTGAAGATCAGGGGGCGCATCTCAACGAGCAGTACTTC. It is translated as CASSVEDQGAHLNEQYF. The full variable domain, with the rest looked up from reference TRBV11-1 and TRBJ2-7, is EAEVAQSPRYKITEKSQAVAFWCDPISGHATLYWYRQILGQGPELLVQFQDESVVDDSQLPKDRFSAERLKGVDSTLKIQPAELGDSAMYLCASSVEDQGAHLNEQYFGPGTRLTVT.

This clonotype was detected a few times. CDR3 protein: CASSLQAGPMNTEAFF. In DNA form, the CDR3 reads TGCGCCAGCAGCCTCCAGGCGGGACCGATGAACACTGAAGCTTTCTTT. The gene calls are TRBV4-1 and TRBJ1-1, with a weak D call TRBD1 (5 bases). This CDR3 contains 16 residues. Trimming took off 4 bases at V and 0 bases at J, with 15 bases between the two ends. Germline-derived CDR1 and CDR2 are MGHRA and YSYEKL.

The chain employs TRBV20-1 and TRBJ2-3; 12 bases are a match to TRBD2. The CDR3 runs 13 residues. Germline V gene lookup returns CDR1 DFQATT and CDR2 SNEGSKA (reference sequence). Losses at the gene ends were 4 bases for V and 5 bases for J; bases not matched to a gene: 1. The CDR3 reads CSATTSGRDTQYF. The DNA for the CDR3 is TGCAGTGCTACGACTAGCGGGAGAGATACGCAGTATTTT.